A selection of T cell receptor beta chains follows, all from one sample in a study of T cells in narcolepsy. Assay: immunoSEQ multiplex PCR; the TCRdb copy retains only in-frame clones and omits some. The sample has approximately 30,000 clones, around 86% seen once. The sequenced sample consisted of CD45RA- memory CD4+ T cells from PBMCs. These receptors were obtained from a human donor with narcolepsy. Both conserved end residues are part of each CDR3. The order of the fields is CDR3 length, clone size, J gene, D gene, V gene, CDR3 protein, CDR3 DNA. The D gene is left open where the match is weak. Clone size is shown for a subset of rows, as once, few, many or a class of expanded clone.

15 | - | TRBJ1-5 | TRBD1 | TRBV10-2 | CASSEAGGLDQPQHF | TGCGCCAGCAGTGAGGCAGGGGGCCTCGATCAGCCCCAGCATTTT
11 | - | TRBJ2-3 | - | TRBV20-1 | CSAIYTDTQYF | TGCAGTGCTATCTACACAGATACGCAGTATTTT
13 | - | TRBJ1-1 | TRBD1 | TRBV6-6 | CASWTGENTEAFF | TGTGCCTCCTGGACAGGAGAGAACACTGAAGCTTTCTTT
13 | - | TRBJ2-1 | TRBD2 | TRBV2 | CASWLRGYNEQFF | TGTGCCTCTTGGTTGCGGGGGTACAATGAGCAGTTCTTC
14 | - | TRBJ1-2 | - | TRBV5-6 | CASSLTRQVYGYTF | TGTGCCAGCAGCTTGACGCGACAGGTTTATGGCTACACCTTC
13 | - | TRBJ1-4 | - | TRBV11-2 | CASSLADRGKLFF | TGTGCCAGCAGCTTAGCGGACAGAGGGAAACTGTTTTTT
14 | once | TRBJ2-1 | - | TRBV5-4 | CASSKQGGGALLFF | TGTGCCAGCAGCAAGCAGGGTGGGGGCGCCTTGTTGTTCTTC
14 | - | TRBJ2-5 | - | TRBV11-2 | CASSFGGGAETQYF | TGTGCCAGCAGCTTCGGTGGGGGCGCTGAGACCCAGTACTTC
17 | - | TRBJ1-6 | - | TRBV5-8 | CASSLGSPVGYNSPLHF | TGTGCCAGCAGCTTGGGGTCCCCGGTTGGCTATAATTCACCCCTCCACTTT
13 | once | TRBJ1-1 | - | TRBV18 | CASSRGAQTEAFF | TGTGCCAGCTCAAGGGGGGCGCAGACTGAAGCTTTCTTT
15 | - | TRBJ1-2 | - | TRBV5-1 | CASSLSSSTNYGYTF | TGCGCCAGCAGCTTATCTTCCTCTACTAACTATGGCTACACCTTC
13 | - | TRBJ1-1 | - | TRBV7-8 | CASSAHDGTEAFF | TGTGCCAGCAGCGCCCACGATGGGACTGAAGCTTTCTTT
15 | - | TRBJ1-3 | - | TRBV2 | CASSESGAGGNTIYF | TGTGCCAGCAGTGAATCAGGGGCGGGTGGAAACACCATATATTTT
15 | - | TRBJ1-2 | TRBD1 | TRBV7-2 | CASSERTGGRYGYTF | TGTGCCAGCAGCGAGCGGACAGGGGGCCGGTATGGCTACACCTTC
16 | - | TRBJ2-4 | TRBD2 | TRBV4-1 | CASSQVTSWVKNIQYF | TGCGCCAGCAGCCAAGTGACTAGCTGGGTCAAAAACATTCAGTACTTC
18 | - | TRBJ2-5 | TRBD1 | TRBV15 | CATSRDLLGQGTVETQYF | TGTGCCACCAGCAGAGATCTTTTGGGACAGGGTACGGTAGAGACCCAGTACTTC
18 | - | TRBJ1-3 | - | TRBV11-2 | CASSLTEDSYFSGNTIYF | TGTGCCAGCAGCTTAACGGAGGACAGTTACTTCTCTGGAAACACCATATATTTT
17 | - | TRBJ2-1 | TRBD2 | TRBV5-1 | CASSTRLAGAGYNEQFF | TGCGCCAGCAGCACAAGACTAGCGGGGGCGGGGTACAATGAGCAGTTCTTC
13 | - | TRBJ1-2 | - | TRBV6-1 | CASNYGANYGYTF | TGTGCCAGCAACTACGGGGCTAACTATGGCTACACCTTC
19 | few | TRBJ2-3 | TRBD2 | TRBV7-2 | CASSLNPLAGVSSRRTQYF | TGTGCCAGCAGCTTAAACCCACTAGCGGGGGTCTCCTCGAGGAGGACGCAGTATTTT
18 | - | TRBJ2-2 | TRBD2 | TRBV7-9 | CASSPPFRTSGNTGELFF | TGTGCCAGCAGCCCCCCCTTCAGGACTAGCGGGAACACCGGGGAGCTGTTTTTT
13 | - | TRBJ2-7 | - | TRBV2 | CASRSADDYEQYF | TGTGCCAGCAGATCGGCGGATGATTACGAGCAGTACTTC
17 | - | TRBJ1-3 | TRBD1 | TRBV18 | CASSPTTGGASGNTIYF | TGTGCCAGCTCCCCTACTACAGGGGGTGCCTCTGGAAACACCATATATTTT
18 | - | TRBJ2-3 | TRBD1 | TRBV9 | CASSVESHSYTGEDTQYF | TGTGCCAGCAGCGTAGAAAGCCACTCCTATACAGGGGAAGATACGCAGTATTTT
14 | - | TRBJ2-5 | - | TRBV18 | CASSPESGEETQYF | TGTGCCAGCTCACCGGAGTCAGGGGAGGAGACCCAGTACTTC
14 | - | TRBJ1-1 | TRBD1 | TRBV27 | CASSRQGAYTEAFF | TGTGCCAGCAGTAGACAGGGGGCGTACACTGAAGCTTTCTTT
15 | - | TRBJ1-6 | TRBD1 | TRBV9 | CASSVGQGGNSPLHF | TGTGCCAGCAGCGTAGGACAGGGGGGGAATTCACCCCTCCACTTT
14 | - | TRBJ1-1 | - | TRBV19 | CASMGHPLNTEAFF | TGTGCCAGTATGGGACACCCACTGAACACTGAAGCTTTCTTT
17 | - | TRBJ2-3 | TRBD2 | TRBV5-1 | CASSLPLAGASTDTQYF | TGCGCCAGCAGCTTGCCGCTAGCGGGGGCGTCCACAGATACGCAGTATTTT
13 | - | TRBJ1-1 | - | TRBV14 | CASSQVGGTEAFF | TGTGCCAGCAGCCAAGTAGGGGGCACTGAAGCTTTCTTT
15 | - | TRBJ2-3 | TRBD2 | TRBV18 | CASSPIAGATDTQYF | TGTGCCAGCTCTCCTATAGCGGGGGCCACAGATACGCAGTATTTT